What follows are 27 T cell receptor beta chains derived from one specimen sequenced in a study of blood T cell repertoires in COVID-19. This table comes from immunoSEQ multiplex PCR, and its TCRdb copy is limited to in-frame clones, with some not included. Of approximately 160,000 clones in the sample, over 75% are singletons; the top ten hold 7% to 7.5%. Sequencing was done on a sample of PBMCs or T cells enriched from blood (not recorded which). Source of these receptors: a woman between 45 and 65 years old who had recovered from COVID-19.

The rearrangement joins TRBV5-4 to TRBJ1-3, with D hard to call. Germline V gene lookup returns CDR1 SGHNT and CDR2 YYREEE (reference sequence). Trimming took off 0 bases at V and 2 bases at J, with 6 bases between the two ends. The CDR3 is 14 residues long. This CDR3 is CASSLATTGNTIYF. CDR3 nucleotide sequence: TGTGCCAGCAGCTTGGCGACAACTGGAAACACCATATATTTT. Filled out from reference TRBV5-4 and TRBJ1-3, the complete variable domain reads ETGVTQSPTHLIKTRGQQVTLRCSSQSGHNTVSWYQQALGQGPQFIFQYYREEENGRGNFPPRFSGLQFPNYSSELNVNALELDDSALYLCASSLATTGNTIYFGEGSWLTVV.

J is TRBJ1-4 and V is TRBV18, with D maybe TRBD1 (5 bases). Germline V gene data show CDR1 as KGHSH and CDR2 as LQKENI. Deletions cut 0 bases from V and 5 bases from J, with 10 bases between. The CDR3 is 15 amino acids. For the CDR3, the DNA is TGTGCCAGCTCACCACCAGGGGCACGGAATGAAAAACTGTTTTTT. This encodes CASSPPGARNEKLFF.

The CDR3 sequence is CASSELAGRNEQFF. CDR3 nucleotides: TGTGCCAGCAGTGAGTTGGCAGGGAGGAATGAGCAGTTCTTC. The chain uses TRBV25-1 and TRBJ2-1; a weak D match, TRBD2 (6 bases). Germline CDR1 and CDR2: MGHDK and SYGVNS. V gave up 3 bases and J gave up 7 bases, with 13 bases separating them. The CDR3 is made up of 14 amino acids.

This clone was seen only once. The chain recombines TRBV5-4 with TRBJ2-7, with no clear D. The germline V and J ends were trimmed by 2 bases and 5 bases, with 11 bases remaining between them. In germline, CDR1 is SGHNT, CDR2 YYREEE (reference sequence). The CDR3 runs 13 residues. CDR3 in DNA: TGTGCCAGCAGCTTAATTTCAGGCCACGAGCAGTACTTC. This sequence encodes CASSLISGHEQYF.

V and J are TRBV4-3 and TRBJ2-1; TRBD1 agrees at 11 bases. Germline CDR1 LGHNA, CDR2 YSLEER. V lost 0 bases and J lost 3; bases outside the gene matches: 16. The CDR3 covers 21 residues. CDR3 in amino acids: CASSQDGYGQGASGGYNEQFF. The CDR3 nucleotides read TGCGCCAGCAGCCAAGATGGTTACGGACAGGGGGCGTCGGGCGGCTACAATGAGCAGTTCTTC.

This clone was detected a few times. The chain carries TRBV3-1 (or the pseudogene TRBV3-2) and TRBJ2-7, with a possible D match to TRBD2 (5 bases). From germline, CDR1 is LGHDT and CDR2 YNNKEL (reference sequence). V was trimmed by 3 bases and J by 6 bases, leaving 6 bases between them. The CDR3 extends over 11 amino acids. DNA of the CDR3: TGTGCCAGCAGCCACAGCGGCGAGCAGTACTTC. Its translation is CASSHSGEQYF.

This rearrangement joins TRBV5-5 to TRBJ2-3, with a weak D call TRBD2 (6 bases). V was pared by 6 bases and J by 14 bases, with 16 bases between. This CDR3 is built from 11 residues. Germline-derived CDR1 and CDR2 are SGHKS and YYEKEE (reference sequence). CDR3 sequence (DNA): TGTGCCAGCACCCTTGGGAGGACAAGGTATTTT. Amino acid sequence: CASTLGRTRYF.

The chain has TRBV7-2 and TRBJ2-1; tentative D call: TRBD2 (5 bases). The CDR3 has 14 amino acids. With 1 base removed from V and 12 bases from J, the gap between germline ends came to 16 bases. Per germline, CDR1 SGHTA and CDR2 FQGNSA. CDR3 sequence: CASSLGGESARQFF. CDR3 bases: TGTGCCAGCAGCTTAGGTGGGGAGTCCGCCAGGCAGTTCTTC.

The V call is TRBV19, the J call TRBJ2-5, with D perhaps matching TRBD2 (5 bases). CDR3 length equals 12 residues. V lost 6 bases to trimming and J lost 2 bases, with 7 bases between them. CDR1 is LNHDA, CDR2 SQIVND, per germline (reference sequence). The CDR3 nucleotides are TGTGCCAGTAGGGACTGGCAAGAGACCCAGTACTTC. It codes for CASRDWQETQYF.

CDR3 sequence: CASSLDSFYGYTF. The CDR3 DNA follows: TGTGCCAGCAGCCTCGACAGCTTCTATGGCTACACCTTC. The chain joins TRBV11-2 to TRBJ1-2; the D gene is possibly TRBD1 (5 bases). Trimming pared 5 bases from V and 4 bases from J, leaving 11 bases between. The CDR3 totals 13 residues. The V gene's germline CDR1 is SGHAT and CDR2 FQNNGV. Complete variable domain (other parts from reference TRBV11-2 and TRBJ1-2): EAGVAQSPRYKIIEKRQSVAFWCNPISGHATLYWYQQILGQGPKLLIQFQNNGVVDDSQLPKDRFSAERLKGVDSTLKIQPAKLEDSAVYLCASSLDSFYGYTFGSGTRLTVV.

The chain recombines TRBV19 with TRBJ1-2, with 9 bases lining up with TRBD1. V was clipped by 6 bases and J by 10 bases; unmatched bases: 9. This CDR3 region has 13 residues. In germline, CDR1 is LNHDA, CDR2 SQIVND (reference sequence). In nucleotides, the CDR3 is TGTGCCAGTAGGACCGGGACAGGGAACTACTACACCTTC. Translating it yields CASRTGTGNYYTF.

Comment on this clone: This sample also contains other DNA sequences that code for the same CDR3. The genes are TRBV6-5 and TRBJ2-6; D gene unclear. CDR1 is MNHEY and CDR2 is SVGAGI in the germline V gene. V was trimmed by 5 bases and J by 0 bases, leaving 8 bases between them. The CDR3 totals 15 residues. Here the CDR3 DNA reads TGTGCCAGCAGTCCGAGAGGCTCTGGGGCCAACGTCCTGACTTTC. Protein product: CASSPRGSGANVLTF.

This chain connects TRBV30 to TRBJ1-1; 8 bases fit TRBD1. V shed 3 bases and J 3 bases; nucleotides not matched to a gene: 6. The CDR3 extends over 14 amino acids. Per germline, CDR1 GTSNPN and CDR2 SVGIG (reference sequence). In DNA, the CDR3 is TGTGCCTGGAGGATGGGACAGGCTGACACTGAAGCTTTCTTT. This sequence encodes CAWRMGQADTEAFF.

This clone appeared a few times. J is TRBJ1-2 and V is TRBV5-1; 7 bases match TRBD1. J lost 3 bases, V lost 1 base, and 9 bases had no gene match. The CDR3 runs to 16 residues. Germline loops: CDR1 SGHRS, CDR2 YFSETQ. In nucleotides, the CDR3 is TGCGCCAGCAGCTTGCCGACAGGGACGTTGGACTATGGCTACACCTTC. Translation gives CASSLPTGTLDYGYTF.

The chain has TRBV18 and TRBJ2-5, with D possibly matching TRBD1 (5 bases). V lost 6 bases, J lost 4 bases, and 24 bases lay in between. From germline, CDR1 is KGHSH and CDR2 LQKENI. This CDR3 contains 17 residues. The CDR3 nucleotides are TGTGCCAGCTCCTCCTATGGGGAAAAGGGGATTGGAGAGACCCAGTACTTC. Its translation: CASSSYGEKGIGETQYF.

CDR3 bases: TGTGCCAGTAGGACTAGCGGGAGCACAGATACGCAGTATTTT. Translating gives CASRTSGSTDTQYF. The rearrangement joins TRBV5-4 to TRBJ2-3; TRBD2 aligns across 11 bases. The J segment lost 0 bases and the V segment lost 8 bases, leaving 2 bases of the junction unmatched. The CDR3 is 14 amino acids. CDR1 and CDR2 (germline): SGHNT, YYREEE (reference sequence).

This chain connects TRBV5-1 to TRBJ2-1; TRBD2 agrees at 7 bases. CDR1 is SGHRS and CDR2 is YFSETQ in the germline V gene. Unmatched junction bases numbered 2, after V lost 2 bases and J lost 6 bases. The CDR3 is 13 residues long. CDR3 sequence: CASSFREGNEQFF. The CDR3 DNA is TGCGCCAGCAGCTTCAGGGAGGGCAATGAGCAGTTCTTC. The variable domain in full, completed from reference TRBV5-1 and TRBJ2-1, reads KAGVTQTPRYLIKTRGQQVTLSCSPISGHRSVSWYQQTPGQGLQFLFEYFSETQRNKGNFPGRFSGRQFSNSRSEMNVSTLELGDSALYLCASSFREGNEQFFGPGTRLTVL.

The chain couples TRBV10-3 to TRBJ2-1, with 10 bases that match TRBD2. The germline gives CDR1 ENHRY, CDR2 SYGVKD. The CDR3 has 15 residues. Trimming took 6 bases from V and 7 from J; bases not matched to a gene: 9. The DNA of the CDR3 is TGTGCCATCAGGGGCGACGGGACTAGCGTAAATGAGCAGTTCTTC. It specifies CAIRGDGTSVNEQFF.

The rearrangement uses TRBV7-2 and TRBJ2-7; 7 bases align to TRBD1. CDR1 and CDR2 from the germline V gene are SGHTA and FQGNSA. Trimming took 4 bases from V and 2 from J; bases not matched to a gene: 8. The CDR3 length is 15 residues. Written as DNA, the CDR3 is TGTGCCAGCAGCTATTTTAGAGGACAGGCCTACGAGCAGTACTTC. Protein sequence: CASSYFRGQAYEQYF. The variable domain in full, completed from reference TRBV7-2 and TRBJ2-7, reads GAGVSQSPSNKVTEKGKDVELRCDPISGHTALYWYRQSLGQGLEFLIYFQGNSAPDKSGLPSDRFSAERTGGSVSTLTIQRTQQEDSAVYLCASSYFRGQAYEQYFGPGTRLTVT.

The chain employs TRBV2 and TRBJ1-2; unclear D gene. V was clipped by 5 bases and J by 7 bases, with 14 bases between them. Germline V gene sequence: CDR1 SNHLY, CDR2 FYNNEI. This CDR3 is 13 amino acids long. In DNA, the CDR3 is TGTGCCAGCAGTCCGGAGGCAGTCGGTGGCTACACCTTC. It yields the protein CASSPEAVGGYTF.

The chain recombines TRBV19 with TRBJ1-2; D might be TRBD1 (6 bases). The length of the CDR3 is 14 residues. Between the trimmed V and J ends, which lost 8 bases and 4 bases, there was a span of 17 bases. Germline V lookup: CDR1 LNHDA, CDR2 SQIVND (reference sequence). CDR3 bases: TGTGCCAGTCAGCCGTACAGGGAAGGCTATGGCTACACCTTC. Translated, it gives CASQPYREGYGYTF.

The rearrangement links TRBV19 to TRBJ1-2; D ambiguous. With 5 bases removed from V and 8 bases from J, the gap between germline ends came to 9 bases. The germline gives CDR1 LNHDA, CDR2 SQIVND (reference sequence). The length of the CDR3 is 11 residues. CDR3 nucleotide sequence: TGTGCCAGTAGTGGAGGGTCGGGCTACACCTTC. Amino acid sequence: CASSGGSGYTF.

CDR3 sequence reads: CASSLVRNYGYTF. DNA of the CDR3: TGTGCCAGCAGCTTGGTGCGGAACTATGGCTACACCTTC. The genes are TRBV5-4 and TRBJ1-2; D gene ambiguous. CDR1 SGHNT and CDR2 YYREEE come from the germline V gene (reference sequence). This CDR3 region has 13 residues. V was shortened by 0 bases and J by 2 bases, with 5 bases between the two germline ends.

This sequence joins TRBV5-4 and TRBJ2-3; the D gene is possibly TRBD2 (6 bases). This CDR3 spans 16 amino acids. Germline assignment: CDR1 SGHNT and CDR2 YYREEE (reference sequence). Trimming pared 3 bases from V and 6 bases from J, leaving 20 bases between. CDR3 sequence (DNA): TGTGCCAGCAGCTCGGGACTCCCCGTTGGTGGGGATACGCAGTATTTT. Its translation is CASSSGLPVGGDTQYF.

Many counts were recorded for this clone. The CDR3 sequence is CASSPPTGSNSPLHF. CDR3 in DNA: TGTGCCAGCAGTCCGCCGACAGGGAGTAATTCACCCCTCCACTTT. V is TRBV28 and J is TRBJ1-6; 7 bases match TRBD1. Per the germline V gene, CDR1 is MDHEN and CDR2 is SYDVKM. The ends lost 5 bases at V and 6 bases at J; junction bases unmatched: 7. This CDR3 is built from 15 residues.

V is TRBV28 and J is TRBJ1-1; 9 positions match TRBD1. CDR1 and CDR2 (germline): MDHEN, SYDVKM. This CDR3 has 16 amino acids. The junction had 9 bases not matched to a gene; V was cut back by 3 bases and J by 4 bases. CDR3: CASSFTGTGRATEAFF. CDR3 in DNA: TGTGCCAGCAGTTTTACCGGGACAGGGAGGGCCACTGAAGCTTTCTTT.

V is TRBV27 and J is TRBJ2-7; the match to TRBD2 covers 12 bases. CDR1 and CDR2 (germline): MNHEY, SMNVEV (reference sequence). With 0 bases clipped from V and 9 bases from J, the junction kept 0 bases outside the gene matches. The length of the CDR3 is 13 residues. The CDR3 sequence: CASSLSGLAGQYF. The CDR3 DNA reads TGTGCCAGCAGTTTATCGGGACTAGCGGGGCAGTACTTC.